Listed below are T cell receptor beta chains from one sample, sequenced in a study of human T cells and chemical hapten exposure. TCRdb re-called the RACE reads through MiXCR, storing one row per CDR3 protein. The sample lists 100,000 or so distinct CDR3 sequences, over 7.5% occurring once. Sequencing used whole blood, obtained in connection with sensitization to the hapten diphenylcyclopropenone (DPC). These receptors originate from a woman in her thirties or forties with alopecia areata. Some clones in this sample may be carry-over from other donors' samples. The conserved cysteine and the conserved F or W are not part of the CDR3 here. Each record gives: V gene, CDR3 length, clone size, CDR3 protein. A row's size may be missing; if present it is once, few, many or a size class.

v_call: TRBV20-1
cdr3_length: 12
clone_size: many
cdr3_aa: SAPPGQGGKTQY

v_call: TRBV20-1
cdr3_length: 13
clone_size: NA
cdr3_aa: SARDSGRGGEKLF

v_call: TRBV20-1
cdr3_length: 11
clone_size: many
cdr3_aa: SARDQPQAEAF

v_call: TRBV7-2
cdr3_length: 10
clone_size: many
cdr3_aa: ASSSYTDTQY

v_call: TRBV27
cdr3_length: 12
clone_size: NA
cdr3_aa: ASSFHQGEVTQY

v_call: TRBV29-1
cdr3_length: 9
clone_size: NA
cdr3_aa: SVWGQDGYT

v_call: TRBV11-2
cdr3_length: 12
clone_size: NA
cdr3_aa: ASSPNPGLAGAF

v_call: TRBV6-2/TRBV6-3
cdr3_length: 11
clone_size: many
cdr3_aa: ASGRQGVNEQF

v_call: TRBV5-1
cdr3_length: 15
clone_size: NA
cdr3_aa: ASSLGAITGPGDTQY

v_call: TRBV5-1
cdr3_length: 15
clone_size: few
cdr3_aa: ASSSGWSLAGDNEQF

v_call: TRBV27
cdr3_length: 13
clone_size: many
cdr3_aa: ASSPGQGERDTQY

v_call: TRBV4-2
cdr3_length: 14
clone_size: many
cdr3_aa: ASSRSRQGAKDTQY

v_call: TRBV5-1
cdr3_length: 13
clone_size: many
cdr3_aa: ASSLEGRLEQSLF

v_call: TRBV6-2/TRBV6-3
cdr3_length: 11
clone_size: few
cdr3_aa: ASSLLSNQPQH

v_call: TRBV5-4
cdr3_length: 13
clone_size: few
cdr3_aa: ASSKPGQATDTQY

v_call: TRBV7-2
cdr3_length: 12
clone_size: few
cdr3_aa: ASSLFPGNYGYT

v_call: TRBV6-5
cdr3_length: 12
clone_size: many
cdr3_aa: ASSKAGGSYEQY

v_call: TRBV5-1
cdr3_length: 13
clone_size: NA
cdr3_aa: ASSPMTGGSDEQY

v_call: TRBV20-1
cdr3_length: 11
clone_size: many
cdr3_aa: SATDGITYEQY

v_call: TRBV6-5
cdr3_length: 15
clone_size: NA
cdr3_aa: ASSYPPGLAGYNEQF

v_call: TRBV20-1
cdr3_length: 11
clone_size: many
cdr3_aa: SARWRGTDTQY

v_call: TRBV10-3
cdr3_length: 12
clone_size: NA
cdr3_aa: AISESTENYGYT

v_call: TRBV5-1
cdr3_length: 13
clone_size: NA
cdr3_aa: ASSLELAGNNEQF

v_call: TRBV6-2/TRBV6-3
cdr3_length: 12
clone_size: NA
cdr3_aa: ASSPDSATYEQY

v_call: TRBV2
cdr3_length: 13
clone_size: NA
cdr3_aa: ASSDTGGSYNEQF

v_call: TRBV6-1
cdr3_length: 12
clone_size: NA
cdr3_aa: ASSETGPNQPQH

v_call: TRBV10-3
cdr3_length: 13
clone_size: NA
cdr3_aa: AITEGMTSGNEQY

v_call: TRBV5-5
cdr3_length: 10
clone_size: few
cdr3_aa: ASSRTGVKLF

v_call: TRBV20-1
cdr3_length: 12
clone_size: NA
cdr3_aa: SARSFLSSYEQY

v_call: TRBV6-2/TRBV6-3
cdr3_length: 13
clone_size: NA
cdr3_aa: ASSLGLSINQPQH

v_call: TRBV20-1
cdr3_length: 12
clone_size: once
cdr3_aa: SAPTRRGTDTQY

v_call: TRBV5-1
cdr3_length: 10
clone_size: NA
cdr3_aa: ASSLGRSEAF

v_call: TRBV20-1
cdr3_length: 11
clone_size: few
cdr3_aa: SARLALNSPLH

v_call: TRBV25-1
cdr3_length: 12
clone_size: many
cdr3_aa: ASSPDMNTGELF

v_call: TRBV3-1
cdr3_length: 12
clone_size: few
cdr3_aa: ASSQDLANQPQH

v_call: TRBV24-1
cdr3_length: 15
clone_size: many
cdr3_aa: ATSSIPGRSTQETQY

v_call: TRBV20-1
cdr3_length: 10
clone_size: few
cdr3_aa: SAKVNQETQY

v_call: TRBV18
cdr3_length: 15
clone_size: few
cdr3_aa: ASSPDYSHRGPETQY

v_call: TRBV5-6
cdr3_length: 10
clone_size: NA
cdr3_aa: ASSGSGSTQY

v_call: TRBV12-3/TRBV12-4
cdr3_length: 13
clone_size: many
cdr3_aa: ASSPFTTGGTEAF

v_call: TRBV6-2/TRBV6-3
cdr3_length: 15
clone_size: many
cdr3_aa: ASSYLAGSPNNQPQH

v_call: TRBV4-2
cdr3_length: 12
clone_size: NA
cdr3_aa: ASSQGQGEETQY

v_call: TRBV30
cdr3_length: 12
clone_size: many
cdr3_aa: AWSRFSSYNEQF

v_call: TRBV5-1
cdr3_length: 13
clone_size: many
cdr3_aa: ASSQPGQGTNEQF

v_call: TRBV20-1
cdr3_length: 13
clone_size: NA
cdr3_aa: SARTTGGPTNEQF

v_call: TRBV10-3
cdr3_length: 13
clone_size: many
cdr3_aa: AISGRASGAYEQY

v_call: TRBV6-5
cdr3_length: 12
clone_size: many
cdr3_aa: ASKRDTSNQPQH

v_call: TRBV7-6
cdr3_length: 13
clone_size: many
cdr3_aa: ASSVASGRRNEQF

v_call: TRBV6-2/TRBV6-3
cdr3_length: 12
clone_size: NA
cdr3_aa: ASSRTGGQETQY

v_call: TRBV4-1
cdr3_length: 12
clone_size: NA
cdr3_aa: ASSQVKAGDEQY

v_call: TRBV15
cdr3_length: 13
clone_size: NA
cdr3_aa: ATSRDRAVPYEQY

v_call: TRBV4-2
cdr3_length: 13
clone_size: NA
cdr3_aa: ASSPRTGGIYEQY

v_call: TRBV18
cdr3_length: 11
clone_size: many
cdr3_aa: ASSRTVQETQY

v_call: TRBV5-1
cdr3_length: 10
clone_size: many
cdr3_aa: ASSLESSPLH

v_call: TRBV10-3
cdr3_length: 12
clone_size: many
cdr3_aa: AISGQGGVNEQY

v_call: TRBV29-1
cdr3_length: 15
clone_size: many
cdr3_aa: SVSPPGLADFTDTQY

v_call: TRBV15
cdr3_length: 13
clone_size: NA
cdr3_aa: ATSRAGTGSYEQY

v_call: TRBV7-9
cdr3_length: 15
clone_size: few
cdr3_aa: ASSASSGHFSYNEQF